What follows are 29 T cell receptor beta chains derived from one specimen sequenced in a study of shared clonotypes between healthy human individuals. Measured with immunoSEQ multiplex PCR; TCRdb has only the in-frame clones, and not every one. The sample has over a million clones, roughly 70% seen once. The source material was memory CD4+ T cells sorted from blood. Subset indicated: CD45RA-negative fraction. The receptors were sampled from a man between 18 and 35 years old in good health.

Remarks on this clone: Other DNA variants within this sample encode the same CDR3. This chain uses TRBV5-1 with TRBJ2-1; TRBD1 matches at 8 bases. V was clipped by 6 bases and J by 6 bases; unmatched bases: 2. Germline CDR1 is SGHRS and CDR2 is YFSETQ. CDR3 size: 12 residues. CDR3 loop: CASTDRGNEQFF. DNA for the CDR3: TGCGCCAGCACCGACAGGGGCAATGAGCAGTTCTTC.

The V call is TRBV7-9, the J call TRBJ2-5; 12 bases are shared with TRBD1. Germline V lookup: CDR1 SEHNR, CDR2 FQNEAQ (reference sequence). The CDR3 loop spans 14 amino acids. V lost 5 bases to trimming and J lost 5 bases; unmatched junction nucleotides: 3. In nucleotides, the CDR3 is TGTGCCAGCAGCCGGGACAGGGGGCTTGAGACCCAGTACTTC. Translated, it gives CASSRDRGLETQYF. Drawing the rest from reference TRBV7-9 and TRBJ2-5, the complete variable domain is DTGVSQNPRHKITKRGQNVTFRCDPISEHNRLYWYRQTLGQGPEFLTYFQNEAQLEKSRLLSDRFSAERPKGSFSTLEIQRTEQGDSAMYLCASSRDRGLETQYFGPGTRLLVL.

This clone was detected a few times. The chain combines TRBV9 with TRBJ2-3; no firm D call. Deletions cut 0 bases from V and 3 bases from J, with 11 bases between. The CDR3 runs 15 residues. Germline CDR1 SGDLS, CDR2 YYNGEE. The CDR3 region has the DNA TGTGCCAGCAGCGTAGAGGGTACGAGGACAGATACGCAGTATTTT. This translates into CASSVEGTRTDTQYF.

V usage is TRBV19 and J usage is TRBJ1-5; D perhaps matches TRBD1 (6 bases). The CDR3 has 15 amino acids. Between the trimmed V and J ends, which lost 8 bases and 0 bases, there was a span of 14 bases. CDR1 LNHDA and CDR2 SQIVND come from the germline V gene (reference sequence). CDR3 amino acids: CASRRGGYSNQPQHF. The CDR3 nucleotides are TGTGCCAGTCGCAGGGGTGGTTATAGCAATCAGCCCCAGCATTTT.

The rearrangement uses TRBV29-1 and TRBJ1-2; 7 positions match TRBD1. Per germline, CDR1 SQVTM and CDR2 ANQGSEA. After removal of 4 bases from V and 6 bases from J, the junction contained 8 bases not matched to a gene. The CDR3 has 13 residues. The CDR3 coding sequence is TGCAGCGTTGCCAAACAGGGGCACAATGGCTACACCTTC. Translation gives CSVAKQGHNGYTF.

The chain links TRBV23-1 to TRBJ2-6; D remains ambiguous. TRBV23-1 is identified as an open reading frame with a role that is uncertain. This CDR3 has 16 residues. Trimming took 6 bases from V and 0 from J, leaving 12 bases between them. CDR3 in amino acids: CASSIRARSGANVLTF. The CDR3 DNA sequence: TGCGCCAGCAGCATACGGGCCCGCTCTGGGGCCAACGTCCTGACTTTC.

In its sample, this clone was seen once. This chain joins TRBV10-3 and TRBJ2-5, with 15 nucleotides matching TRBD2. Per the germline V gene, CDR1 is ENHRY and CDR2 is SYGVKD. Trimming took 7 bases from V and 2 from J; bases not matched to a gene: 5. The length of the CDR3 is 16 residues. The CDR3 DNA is TGTGCCATCACCCAGGGACTAGCGGGAGGACAAGAGACCCAGTACTTC. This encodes CAITQGLAGGQETQYF.

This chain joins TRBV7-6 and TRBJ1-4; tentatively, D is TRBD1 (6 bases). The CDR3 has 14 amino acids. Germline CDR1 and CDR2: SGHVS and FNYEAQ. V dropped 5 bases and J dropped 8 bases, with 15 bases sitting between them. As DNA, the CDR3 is TGTGCCAGCAGCGCACAGGGAGGCGAGGAAAAACTGTTTTTT. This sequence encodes CASSAQGGEEKLFF.

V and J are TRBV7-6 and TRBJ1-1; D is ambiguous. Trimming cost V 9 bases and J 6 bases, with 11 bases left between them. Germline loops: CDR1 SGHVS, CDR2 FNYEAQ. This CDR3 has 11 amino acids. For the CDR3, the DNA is TGTGCCAGTAGTATTGGGTCTGAAGCTTTCTTT. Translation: CASSIGSEAFF.

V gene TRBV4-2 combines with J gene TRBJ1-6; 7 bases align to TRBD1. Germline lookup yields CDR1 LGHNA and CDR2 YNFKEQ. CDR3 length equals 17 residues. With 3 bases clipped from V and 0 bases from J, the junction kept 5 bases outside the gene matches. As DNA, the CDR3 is TGTGCCAGCAGCCAGGGACAGCTTAGCTCCTATAATTCACCCCTCCACTTT. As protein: CASSQGQLSSYNSPLHF.

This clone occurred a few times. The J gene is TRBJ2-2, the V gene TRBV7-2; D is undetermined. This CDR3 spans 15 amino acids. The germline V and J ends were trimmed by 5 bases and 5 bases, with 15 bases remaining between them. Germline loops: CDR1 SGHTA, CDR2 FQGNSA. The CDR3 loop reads CASSPGPYATGELFF. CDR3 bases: TGTGCCAGCAGCCCCGGGCCCTATGCTACCGGGGAGCTGTTTTTT.

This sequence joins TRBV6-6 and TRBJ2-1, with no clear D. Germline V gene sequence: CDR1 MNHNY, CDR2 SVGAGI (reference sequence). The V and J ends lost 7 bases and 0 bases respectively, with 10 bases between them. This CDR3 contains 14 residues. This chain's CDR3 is CASNARTSYNEQFF. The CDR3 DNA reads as TGTGCCAGCAACGCGAGAACCTCCTACAATGAGCAGTTCTTC.

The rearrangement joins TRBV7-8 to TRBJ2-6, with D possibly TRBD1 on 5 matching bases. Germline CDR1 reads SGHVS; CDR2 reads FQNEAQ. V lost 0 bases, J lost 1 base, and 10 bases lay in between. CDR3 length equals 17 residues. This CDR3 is CASSLARQPSGANVLTF. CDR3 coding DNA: TGTGCCAGCAGCTTAGCTCGACAGCCATCTGGGGCCAACGTCCTGACTTTC.

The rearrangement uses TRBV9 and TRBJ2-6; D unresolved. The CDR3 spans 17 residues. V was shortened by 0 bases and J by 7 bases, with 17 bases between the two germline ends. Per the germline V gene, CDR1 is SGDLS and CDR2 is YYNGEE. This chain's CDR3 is CASSVGNSDLGANVLTF. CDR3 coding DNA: TGTGCCAGCAGCGTAGGAAATTCCGATTTAGGAGCCAACGTCCTGACTTTC.

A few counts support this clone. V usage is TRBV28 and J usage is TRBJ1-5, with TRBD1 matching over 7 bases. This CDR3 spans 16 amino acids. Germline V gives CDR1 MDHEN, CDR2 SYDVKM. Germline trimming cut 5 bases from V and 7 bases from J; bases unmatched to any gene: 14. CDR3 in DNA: TGTGCCAGCAGTCCCGGGGCGACAGGGAGGGAGCAGCCCCAGCATTTT. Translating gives CASSPGATGREQPQHF.

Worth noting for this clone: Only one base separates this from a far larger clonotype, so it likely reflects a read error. Written as DNA, the CDR3 is TGTGCCAGCAGCCCCAGACAGGGGGCGTCCTATGGCTACACCTTC. This sequence encodes CASSPRQGASYGYTF. The J gene is TRBJ1-2, the V gene TRBV4-2, with TRBD1 identical over 10 bases. V was clipped by 4 bases and J by 4 bases; unmatched bases: 6. This CDR3 is built from 15 residues. Germline V CDR1 and CDR2: LGHNA, YNFKEQ.

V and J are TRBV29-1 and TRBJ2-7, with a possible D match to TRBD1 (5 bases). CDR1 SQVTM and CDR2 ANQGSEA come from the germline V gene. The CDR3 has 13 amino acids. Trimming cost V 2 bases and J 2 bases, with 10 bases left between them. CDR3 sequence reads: CSVECRAPYEQYF. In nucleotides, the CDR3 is TGCAGCGTTGAATGCAGGGCCCCCTACGAGCAGTACTTC.

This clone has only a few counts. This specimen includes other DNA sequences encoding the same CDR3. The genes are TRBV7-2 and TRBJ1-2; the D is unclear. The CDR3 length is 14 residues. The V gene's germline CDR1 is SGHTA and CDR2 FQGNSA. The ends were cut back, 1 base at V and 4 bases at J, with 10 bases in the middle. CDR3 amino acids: CASSLDGVTYGYTF. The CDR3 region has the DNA TGTGCCAGCAGCTTAGACGGGGTGACCTATGGCTACACCTTC.

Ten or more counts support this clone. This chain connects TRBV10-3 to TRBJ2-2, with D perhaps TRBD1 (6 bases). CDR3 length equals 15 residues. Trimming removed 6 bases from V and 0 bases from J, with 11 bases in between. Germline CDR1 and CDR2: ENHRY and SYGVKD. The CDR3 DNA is TGTGCCATCAGCGACAGGCCAGCGAACACCGGGGAGCTGTTTTTT. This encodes CAISDRPANTGELFF.

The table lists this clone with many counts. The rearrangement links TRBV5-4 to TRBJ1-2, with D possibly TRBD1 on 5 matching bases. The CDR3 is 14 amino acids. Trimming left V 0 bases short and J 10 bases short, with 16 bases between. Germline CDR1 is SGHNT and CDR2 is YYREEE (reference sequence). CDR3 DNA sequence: TGTGCCAGCAGCTTGGACGGGCAGGGTTATTCCTACACCTTC. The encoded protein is CASSLDGQGYSYTF.

The chain's CDR3 is CASTRTGGYQYF. CDR3 DNA: TGTGCCAGCACTAGGACAGGGGGCTATCAGTACTTC. This chain uses TRBV6-1 with TRBJ2-4, with 11 nucleotides matching TRBD1. V trimming: 7 bases; J trimming: 12 bases; junction bases outside the gene matches: 5. Germline values: CDR1 MNHNS, CDR2 SASEGT. This CDR3 has 12 amino acids.

This chain's CDR3 is CASSEGLVTDTQYF. The CDR3 nucleotides read TGTGCCAGCAGTGAAGGACTAGTCACAGATACGCAGTATTTT. The chain combines TRBV2 with TRBJ2-3, with D perhaps matching TRBD2 (6 bases). This CDR3 comprises 14 residues. Germline V gene data show CDR1 as SNHLY and CDR2 as FYNNEI. Trimming shortened V by 1 base and J by 2 bases, and 7 bases separated the two germline ends.

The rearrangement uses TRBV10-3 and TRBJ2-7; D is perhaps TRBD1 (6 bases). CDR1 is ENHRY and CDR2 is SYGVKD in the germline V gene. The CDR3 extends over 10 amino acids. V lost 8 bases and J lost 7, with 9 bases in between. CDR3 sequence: CAIGTREQYF. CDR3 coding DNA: TGTGCCATCGGGACACGAGAGCAGTACTTC.

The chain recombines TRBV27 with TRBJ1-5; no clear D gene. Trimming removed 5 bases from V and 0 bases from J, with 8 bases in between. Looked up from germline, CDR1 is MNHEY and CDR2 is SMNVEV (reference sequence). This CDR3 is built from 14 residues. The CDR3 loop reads CASSPILSNQPQHF. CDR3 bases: TGTGCCAGCAGTCCAATCCTTAGCAATCAGCCCCAGCATTTT.

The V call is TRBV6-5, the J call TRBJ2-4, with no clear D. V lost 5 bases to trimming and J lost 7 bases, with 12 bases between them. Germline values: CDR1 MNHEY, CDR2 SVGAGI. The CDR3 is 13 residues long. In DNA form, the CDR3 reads TGTGCCAGCAGTACCCCGGGCAACAACATTCAGTACTTC. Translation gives CASSTPGNNIQYF.

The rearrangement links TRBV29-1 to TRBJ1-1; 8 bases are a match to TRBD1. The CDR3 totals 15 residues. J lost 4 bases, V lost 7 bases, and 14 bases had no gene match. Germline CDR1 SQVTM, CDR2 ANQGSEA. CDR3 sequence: CSGRQGSSMSTEAFF. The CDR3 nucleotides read TGCAGCGGCCGACAGGGGTCATCGATGAGCACTGAAGCTTTCTTT.

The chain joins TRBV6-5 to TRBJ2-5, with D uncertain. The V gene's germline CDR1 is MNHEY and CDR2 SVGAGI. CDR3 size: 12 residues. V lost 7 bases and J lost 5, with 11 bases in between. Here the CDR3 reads CASKDPVETQYF. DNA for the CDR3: TGTGCCAGCAAGGACCCGGTGGAGACCCAGTACTTC.

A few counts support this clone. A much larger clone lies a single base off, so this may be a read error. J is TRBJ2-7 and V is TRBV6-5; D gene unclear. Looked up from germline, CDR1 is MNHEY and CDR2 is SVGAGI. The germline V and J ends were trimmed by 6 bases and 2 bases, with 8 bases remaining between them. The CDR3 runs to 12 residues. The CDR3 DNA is TGTGCCAGCAGCCCCAGGCCCTACGAGCAGTACTTC. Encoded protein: CASSPRPYEQYF.

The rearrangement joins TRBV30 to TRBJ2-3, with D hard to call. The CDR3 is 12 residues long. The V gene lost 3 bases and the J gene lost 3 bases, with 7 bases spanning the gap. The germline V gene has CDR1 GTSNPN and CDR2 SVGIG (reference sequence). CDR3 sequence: CAWSVWTDTQYF. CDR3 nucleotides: TGTGCCTGGAGCGTTTGGACAGATACGCAGTATTTT.